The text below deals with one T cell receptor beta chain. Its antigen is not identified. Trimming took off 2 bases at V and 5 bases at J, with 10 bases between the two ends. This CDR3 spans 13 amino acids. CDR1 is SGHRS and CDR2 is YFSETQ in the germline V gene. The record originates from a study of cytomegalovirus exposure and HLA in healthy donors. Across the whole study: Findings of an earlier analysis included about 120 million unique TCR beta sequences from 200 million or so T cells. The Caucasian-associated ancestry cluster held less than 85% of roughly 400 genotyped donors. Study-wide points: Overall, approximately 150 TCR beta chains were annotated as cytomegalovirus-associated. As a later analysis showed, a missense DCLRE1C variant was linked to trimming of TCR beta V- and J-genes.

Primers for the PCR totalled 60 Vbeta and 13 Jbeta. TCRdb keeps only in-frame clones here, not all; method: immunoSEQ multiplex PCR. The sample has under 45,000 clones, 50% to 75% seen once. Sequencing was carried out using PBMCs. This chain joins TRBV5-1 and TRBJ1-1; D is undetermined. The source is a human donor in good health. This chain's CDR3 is CASSFEGWTEAFF. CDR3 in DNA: TGCGCCAGCAGCTTCGAGGGCTGGACTGAAGCTTTCTTT.